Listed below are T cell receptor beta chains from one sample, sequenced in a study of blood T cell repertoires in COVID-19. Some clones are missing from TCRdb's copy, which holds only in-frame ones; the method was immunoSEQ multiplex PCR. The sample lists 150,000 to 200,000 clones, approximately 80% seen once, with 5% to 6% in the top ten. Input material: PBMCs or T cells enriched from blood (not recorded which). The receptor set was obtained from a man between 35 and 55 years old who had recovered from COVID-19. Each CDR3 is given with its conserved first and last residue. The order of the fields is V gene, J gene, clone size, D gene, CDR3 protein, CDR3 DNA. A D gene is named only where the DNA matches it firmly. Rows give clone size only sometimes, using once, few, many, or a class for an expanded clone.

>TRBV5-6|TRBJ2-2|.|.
CASSPFRGKNTGELFF
TGTGCCAGCAGCCCCTTTCGCGGGAAGAACACCGGGGAGCTGTTTTTT
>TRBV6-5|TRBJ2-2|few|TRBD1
CASRTGTGATGELFF
TGTGCCAGCAGGACCGGGACAGGGGCCACCGGGGAGCTGTTTTTT
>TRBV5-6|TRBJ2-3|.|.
CASSLETGRPDTQYF
TGTGCCAGCAGCTTAGAGACAGGAAGGCCAGATACGCAGTATTTT
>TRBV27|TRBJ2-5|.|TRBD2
CASSLTRLAGGDRETQYF
TGTGCCAGCAGTTTAACTCGACTAGCGGGGGGTGATAGGGAGACCCAGTACTTC
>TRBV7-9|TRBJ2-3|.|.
CASSLRENTQYF
TGTGCCAGCAGCTTAAGGGAGAATACGCAGTATTTT
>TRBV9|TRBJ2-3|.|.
CASSATGTTDTQYF
TGTGCCAGCAGCGCAACAGGGACCACAGATACGCAGTATTTT
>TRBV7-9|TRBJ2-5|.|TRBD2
CASSTRGGGQETQYF
TGTGCCAGCAGCACCCGCGGGGGGGGCCAAGAGACCCAGTACTTC
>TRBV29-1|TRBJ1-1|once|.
CGATGGIRLMNTEAFF
TGCGGCGCCACGGGGGGCATCCGGCTTATGAACACTGAAGCTTTCTTT
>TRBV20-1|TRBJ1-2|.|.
CSATPGVGYTF
TGCAGTGCTACCCCGGGGGTTGGCTACACCTTC
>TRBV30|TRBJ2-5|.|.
CAWSVPGSKVQETQYF
TGTGCCTGGAGTGTACCTGGCAGTAAAGTCCAAGAGACCCAGTACTTC
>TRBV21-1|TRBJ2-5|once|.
CASSKPGQGRGTQYF
TGTGCCAGCAGCAAACCGGGACAGGGGCGGGGGACCCAGTACTTC
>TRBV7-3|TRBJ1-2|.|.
CASSLGVEGIYGYTF
TGTGCCAGCAGTTTAGGGGTGGAGGGGATCTATGGCTACACCTTC
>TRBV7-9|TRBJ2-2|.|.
CASSFSSGELFF
TGTGCCAGCAGCTTCTCGTCCGGGGAGCTGTTTTTT
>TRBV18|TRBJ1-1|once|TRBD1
CASSPKKTGATEAFF
TGTGCCAGCTCACCAAAGAAGACAGGGGCCACTGAAGCTTTCTTT
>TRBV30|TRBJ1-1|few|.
CAWIDRWGTEAFF
TGTGCCTGGATCGACAGGTGGGGGACTGAAGCTTTCTTT
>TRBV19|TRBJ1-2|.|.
CASSALRQTNYGYTF
TGTGCCAGTAGCGCGCTCAGACAGACTAACTATGGCTACACCTTC
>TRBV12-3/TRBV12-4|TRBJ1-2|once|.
CASSAGDYGYTF
TGTGCCAGCAGCGCAGGGGACTATGGCTACACCTTC
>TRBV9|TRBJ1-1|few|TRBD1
CASSVQGANTEAFF
TGTGCCAGCAGCGTCCAGGGGGCCAACACTGAAGCTTTCTTT
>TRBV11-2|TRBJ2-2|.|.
CASTHGGRNTGELFF
TGTGCCAGCACCCACGGGGGTAGGAACACCGGGGAGCTGTTTTTT
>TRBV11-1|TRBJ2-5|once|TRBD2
CASSGNSGGAGETQYF
TGTGCCAGCAGCGGGAACAGCGGGGGGGCCGGGGAGACCCAGTACTTC
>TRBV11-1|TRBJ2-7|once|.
CASSLQSLGRGYEQYF
TGTGCCAGCAGCTTACAGTCGCTCGGCAGGGGCTACGAGCAGTACTTC
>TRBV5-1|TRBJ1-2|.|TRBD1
CASSFGDRGRVYGYTF
TGCGCCAGCAGCTTTGGAGACAGGGGGCGGGTGTATGGCTACACCTTC
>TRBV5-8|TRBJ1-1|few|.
CASSLVPGGGTEAFF
TGTGCCAGCAGCTTGGTGCCCGGGGGTGGCACTGAAGCTTTCTTT
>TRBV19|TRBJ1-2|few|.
CASRVDTNYGYTF
TGTGCCAGTAGGGTTGACACGAACTATGGCTACACCTTC
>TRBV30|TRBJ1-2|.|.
CASRRGAGGYTF
TGTGCCTCACGACGCGGGGCGGGGGGCTACACCTTC
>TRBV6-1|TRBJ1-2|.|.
CASGDYGYTF
TGTGCCTCAGGGGACTATGGCTACACCTTC
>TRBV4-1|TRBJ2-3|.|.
CASSISDTQYF
TGCGCCAGCAGCATCTCCGATACGCAGTATTTT